The 29 T cell receptor beta chains below all came from one sample that was sequenced in a study of T cell repertoires in cytomegalovirus infection. TCRdb re-called the reads through MiXCR, storing one row per CDR3 protein. The sample has around 320,000 distinct CDR3 sequences, approximately 9.5% seen once; the top ten hold about 4.5%. Source material: PBMCs. The receptors come from a human donor in good health (CMV status not recorded). Some clones in this sample may be carry-over from other donors' samples.

This clonotype was counted ten times or more. V usage is TRBV27 and J usage is TRBJ2-6, with 8 bases matching TRBD1. The junction had 15 bases not matched to a gene; V was cut back by 2 bases and J by 0 bases. Germline loops: CDR1 MNHEY, CDR2 SMNVEV (reference sequence). The CDR3 is made up of 21 amino acids. CDR3: CASSLEGRTGFQLSGANVLTF. CDR3 DNA sequence: TGTGCCAGCAGTTTAGAGGGCCGGACAGGGTTTCAGCTCTCTGGGGCCAACGTCCTGACTTTC.

This clonotype was detected many times. The chain employs TRBV20-1 and TRBJ1-2; a weak D match, TRBD1 (5 bases). The germline CDR1 and CDR2 sequences are DFQATT and SNEGSKA (reference sequence). Trimming shortened V by 1 base and J by 3 bases, and 15 bases separated the two germline ends. The CDR3 loop spans 15 amino acids. CDR3 in amino acids: CSARVQDWGDYGYTF. The CDR3 DNA follows: TGCAGTGCTAGAGTCCAGGACTGGGGGGACTATGGCTACACCTTC.

This clonotype was detected a few times. This chain links TRBV12-3 or TRBV12-4 with TRBJ1-6, with no clear D. CDR3 length: 15 amino acids. Trimming stripped 5 bases from V and 0 bases from J, with 8 bases between. The CDR3 DNA reads as TGTGCCAGCAGTCCTACGGGCTCCTATAATTCACCCCTCCACTTT. Translation gives CASSPTGSYNSPLHF.

This chain joins TRBV20-1 and TRBJ2-3; TRBD1 agrees at 12 bases. The CDR3 has 14 residues. Trimming cost V 4 bases and J 6 bases; bases outside gene matches: 5. In germline, CDR1 is DFQATT, CDR2 SNEGSKA (reference sequence). This CDR3 reads CSAIPGQGADTQYF. As DNA, the CDR3 is TGCAGTGCTATACCGGGACAGGGGGCCGATACGCAGTATTTT.

This clonotype was recorded many times. The chain recombines TRBV11-3 with TRBJ2-4; 12 bases fit TRBD2. V gave up 1 base and J gave up 0 bases; unmatched junction bases: 10. CDR3 length: 20 residues. Germline V gene data show CDR1 as SGHNT and CDR2 as YENEEA. CDR3 amino acids: CASSLGILAGGTPAKNIQYF. CDR3 DNA: TGTGCCAGCAGCTTAGGGATCCTAGCGGGGGGGACCCCAGCCAAAAACATTCAGTACTTC.

This clonotype came up many times. The chain combines TRBV6-5 with TRBJ2-7; D gene ambiguous. The ends were cut back, 5 bases at V and 4 bases at J, with 12 bases in the middle. Germline lookup yields CDR1 MNHEY and CDR2 SVGAGI. The CDR3 runs to 13 residues. The CDR3 sequence is CASSRTGPYEQYF. The CDR3 region has the DNA TGTGCCAGCAGTCGGACCGGGCCGTACGAGCAGTACTTC.

This clonotype was picked up a small number of times. The rearrangement uses TRBV15 and TRBJ1-2; D not certain. CDR3 length: 15 amino acids. V lost 0 bases and J lost 8, with 16 bases in between. The germline CDR1 and CDR2 sequences are LNHNV and YYDKDF (reference sequence). This CDR3 reads CATSRDSGGVGGYTF. Here the CDR3 DNA reads TGTGCCACCAGCAGAGACTCTGGCGGGGTGGGCGGCTACACCTTC.

The chain is built from TRBV24-1 and TRBJ2-1; 8 nucleotides line up with TRBD1. CDR1 and CDR2 (germline): KGHDR, SFDVKD. The CDR3 totals 14 residues. Losses at the gene ends were 0 bases for V and 7 bases for J; bases not matched to a gene: 1. CDR3 region: CATSDLRTGNEQFF. For the CDR3, the DNA is TGTGCCACCAGTGATTTGAGGACAGGGAATGAGCAGTTCTTC.

This clonotype was seen more than once but under ten times. The V call is TRBV6-2 or TRBV6-3, the J call TRBJ2-7; 10 bases are a match to TRBD1. Germline V lookup: CDR1 MNHEY, CDR2 SVGEGT. CDR3 length equals 13 residues. V was clipped by 6 bases and J by 3 bases; unmatched bases: 2. This CDR3 reads CASSWTGGYEQYF. In DNA form, the CDR3 reads TGTGCCAGCAGCTGGACAGGGGGCTACGAGCAGTACTTC.

V usage is TRBV11-2 and J usage is TRBJ2-7; no reliable D call. Germline CDR1 reads SGHAT; CDR2 reads FQNNGV. The CDR3 length is 14 residues. V lost 3 bases to trimming and J lost 5 bases, with 14 bases between them. CDR3: CASSLSSANHEQYF. For the CDR3, the DNA is TGTGCCAGCAGCTTGTCGTCCGCGAACCACGAGCAGTACTTC.

The V and J genes are TRBV10-3 and TRBJ2-7; perhaps D is TRBD1 or TRBD2 (6 bases each). CDR3 size: 15 residues. Trimming took 0 bases from V and 0 from J, leaving 9 bases between them. The germline CDR1 and CDR2 sequences are ENHRY and SYGVKD. This CDR3 reads CAISESRGDSYEQYF. The CDR3 DNA reads TGTGCCATCAGTGAGTCTAGGGGGGACTCCTACGAGCAGTACTTC.

Ten or more counts support this clonotype. The V gene is TRBV6-1, the J gene TRBJ2-7; D is uncertain. Per germline, CDR1 MNHNS and CDR2 SASEGT. Between the trimmed V and J ends, which lost 6 bases and 7 bases, there was a span of 7 bases. CDR3 length: 10 residues. CDR3 nucleotides: TGTGCCAGCAGGCTGGTAGAGCAGTACTTC. This codes for CASRLVEQYF.

The chain recombines TRBV20-1 with TRBJ2-3, with D possibly being TRBD1 (5 bases). CDR3 length equals 15 residues. V was cut by 8 bases and J by 2 bases, with 20 bases left in between. Germline V gives CDR1 DFQATT, CDR2 SNEGSKA (reference sequence). CDR3 region: CSLPEWPGITDTQYF. The CDR3 nucleotides read TGCAGTCTACCCGAGTGGCCAGGGATCACAGATACGCAGTATTTT.

This clonotype was observed a handful of times. V gene TRBV10-3 combines with J gene TRBJ1-3; no definite D call. The CDR3 consists of 17 residues. In germline, CDR1 is ENHRY, CDR2 SYGVKD. Trimming took 4 bases from V and 0 from J, leaving 16 bases between them. The CDR3 DNA follows: TGTGCCATCAGTGGGGCCCCACCCGCGGCCTCTGGAAACACCATATATTTT. It is translated as CAISGAPPAASGNTIYF.

The sample holds many counts of this clonotype. The chain employs TRBV4-2 and TRBJ2-3; D is undetermined. Trimming cost V 0 bases and J 3 bases, with 10 bases left between them. Germline CDR1 and CDR2: LGHNA and YNFKEQ. This CDR3 is 15 amino acids long. CDR3 DNA: TGTGCCAGCAGCCAAGAGGCTTCAGCGACAGATACGCAGTATTTT. This translates into CASSQEASATDTQYF.

A few counts support this clonotype. The rearrangement joins TRBV29-1 to TRBJ1-5; 10 bases match TRBD1. V lost 6 bases and J lost 3; bases outside the gene matches: 5. The CDR3 has 14 residues. CDR1 is SQVTM and CDR2 is ANQGSEA in the germline V gene. This chain's CDR3 is CSVRTGGNNQPQHF. CDR3 coding DNA: TGCAGCGTCCGGACAGGGGGAAACAATCAGCCCCAGCATTTT. The full variable domain, its missing parts supplied by reference TRBV29-1 and TRBJ1-5, is SAVISQKPSRDICQRGTSLTIQCQVDSQVTMMFWYRQQPGQSLTLIATANQGSEATYESGFVIDKFPISRPNLTFSTLTVSNMSPEDSSIYLCSVRTGGNNQPQHFGDGTRLSIL.

This clonotype was seen more than once but under ten times. The chain employs TRBV6-2 or TRBV6-3 and TRBJ2-1; 13 bases line up with TRBD2. Germline CDR1 is MNHEY and CDR2 is SVGEGT. The trim removed 2 bases at V and 0 bases at J, leaving 7 bases unmatched. This CDR3 has 19 amino acids. For the CDR3, the DNA is TGTGCCAGCAGTTACCCGACTAGCGGGGGGAAGGGCTCCTACAATGAGCAGTTCTTC. As protein: CASSYPTSGGKGSYNEQFF.

The chain combines TRBV6-8 with TRBJ2-5; D is perhaps TRBD1 (5 bases). In germline, CDR1 is MNHGY, CDR2 SAAAGT. Deletions cut 10 bases from V and 2 bases from J, with 14 bases between. The CDR3 length is 13 residues. In DNA, the CDR3 is TGTGCCACCAGCAGGGTTGGGCAAGAGACCCAGTACTTC. Translation: CATSRVGQETQYF.

This clonotype was seen many times. The V call is TRBV7-9, the J call TRBJ2-5; TRBD2 aligns across 12 bases. Losses at the gene ends were 4 bases for V and 0 bases for J; bases not matched to a gene: 3. This CDR3 has 16 residues. Germline loops: CDR1 SEHNR, CDR2 FQNEAQ (reference sequence). The CDR3 DNA is TGTGCCAGCAGCTCCGGACTAGCGGGGAACCAAGAGACCCAGTACTTC. Its protein product is CASSSGLAGNQETQYF.

In this sample, this clonotype turned up many times. The V call is TRBV7-2, the J call TRBJ2-1; D gene ambiguous. Germline V gene sequence: CDR1 SGHTA, CDR2 FQGNSA. The CDR3 contains 13 residues. Trimming pared 1 base from V and 13 bases from J, leaving 14 bases between. CDR3 DNA sequence: TGTGCCAGCAGCTTAGAGGGAATAGCAAAACAGTTCTTC. It yields the protein CASSLEGIAKQFF.

This clonotype has a count of ten or more. The chain carries TRBV7-2 and TRBJ2-3; D is perhaps TRBD2 (6 bases). The germline V gene has CDR1 SGHTA and CDR2 FQGNSA. V lost 5 bases and J lost 2, with 14 bases in between. The CDR3 is 15 amino acids. CDR3 amino acids: CASSRRRGNTDTQYF. The CDR3 DNA reads as TGTGCCAGCAGCCGCCGGCGGGGAAACACAGATACGCAGTATTTT.

This clonotype was seen many times. The chain is built from TRBV7-2 and TRBJ1-5; D perhaps matches TRBD1 (6 bases). The germline V gene encodes CDR1 SGHTA and CDR2 FQGNSA. The ends were cut back, 1 base at V and 0 bases at J, with 13 bases in the middle. The CDR3 is made up of 17 amino acids. The CDR3 loop is CASSLEGEGGSNQPQHF. The CDR3, as DNA: TGTGCCAGCAGCTTAGAAGGGGAAGGGGGTAGCAATCAGCCCCAGCATTTT.

This clonotype was found a few times. The gene calls are TRBV6-2 or TRBV6-3 and TRBJ2-1, with D unclear. Trimming took off 2 bases at V and 6 bases at J, with 11 bases between the two ends. CDR1 MNHEY and CDR2 SVGEGT come from the germline V gene. The CDR3 has 14 residues. CDR3: CASSYSPTLNEQFF. The CDR3, as DNA: TGTGCCAGCAGTTACAGCCCAACACTCAATGAGCAGTTCTTC.

Many counts were recorded for this clonotype. The chain joins TRBV12-3 or TRBV12-4 to TRBJ2-7; D is tentatively TRBD1 or TRBD2 (6 bases each). This CDR3 is built from 22 residues. Trimming removed 4 bases at V and 0 bases at J, with 34 bases between. Here the CDR3 DNA reads TGTGCCAGCAGTTCCAGGGGATCACCGGCCCTAGGACCTCGGGGGTTCTCCTACGAGCAGTACTTC. Encoded protein: CASSSRGSPALGPRGFSYEQYF.

This clonotype was found a few times. The chain is built from TRBV28 and TRBJ1-2, with no clear D. The CDR3 is made up of 15 amino acids. Per the germline V gene, CDR1 is MDHEN and CDR2 is SYDVKM. Trimming took off 8 bases at V and 0 bases at J, with 16 bases between the two ends. DNA of the CDR3: TGTGCCAGCGGTGGCACCGGGATTGCTAACTATGGCTACACCTTC. Translated: CASGGTGIANYGYTF.

In its sample, this clonotype was seen a few times. CDR3 protein: CASSQEDRAGQPQHF. In DNA, the CDR3 is TGTGCCAGCAGCCAAGAGGACAGGGCTGGCCAGCCCCAGCATTTT. This rearrangement joins TRBV4-2 to TRBJ1-5, with 8 bases that match TRBD1. There are 15 residues in the CDR3. V was clipped by 0 bases and J by 7 bases; unmatched bases: 5. CDR1 is LGHNA, CDR2 YNFKEQ, per germline.

The table lists this clonotype with many counts. The V call is TRBV7-2, the J call TRBJ1-5; D gene ambiguous. The CDR3 extends over 15 amino acids. The germline gives CDR1 SGHTA, CDR2 FQGNSA. The germline V and J ends were trimmed by 1 base and 1 base, with 8 bases remaining between them. The CDR3 is CASSLGSWSNQPQHF. The CDR3, as DNA: TGTGCCAGCAGCTTAGGGTCCTGGAGCAATCAGCCCCAGCATTTT.

This clonotype came up many times. V is TRBV20-1 and J is TRBJ2-3, with 13 nucleotides matching TRBD2. Trimming removed 5 bases from V and 5 bases from J; junction bases left unmatched: 7. Germline-derived CDR1 and CDR2 are DFQATT and SNEGSKA (reference sequence). The CDR3 is 15 amino acids. CDR3 protein: CSAHTSGRAQDTQYF. The CDR3 DNA reads as TGCAGTGCTCATACTAGCGGGAGGGCCCAAGATACGCAGTATTTT.

This clonotype was found a few times. The chain combines TRBV24-1 with TRBJ2-1, with D perhaps matching TRBD1 (6 bases). The V gene lost 6 bases and the J gene lost 3 bases, with 14 bases spanning the gap. Germline V gene data show CDR1 as KGHDR and CDR2 as SFDVKD. This CDR3 has 15 residues. The CDR3 here is CATSLGGVSYNEQFF. The CDR3 DNA is TGTGCCACCAGTTTAGGGGGAGTGAGCTACAATGAGCAGTTCTTC.